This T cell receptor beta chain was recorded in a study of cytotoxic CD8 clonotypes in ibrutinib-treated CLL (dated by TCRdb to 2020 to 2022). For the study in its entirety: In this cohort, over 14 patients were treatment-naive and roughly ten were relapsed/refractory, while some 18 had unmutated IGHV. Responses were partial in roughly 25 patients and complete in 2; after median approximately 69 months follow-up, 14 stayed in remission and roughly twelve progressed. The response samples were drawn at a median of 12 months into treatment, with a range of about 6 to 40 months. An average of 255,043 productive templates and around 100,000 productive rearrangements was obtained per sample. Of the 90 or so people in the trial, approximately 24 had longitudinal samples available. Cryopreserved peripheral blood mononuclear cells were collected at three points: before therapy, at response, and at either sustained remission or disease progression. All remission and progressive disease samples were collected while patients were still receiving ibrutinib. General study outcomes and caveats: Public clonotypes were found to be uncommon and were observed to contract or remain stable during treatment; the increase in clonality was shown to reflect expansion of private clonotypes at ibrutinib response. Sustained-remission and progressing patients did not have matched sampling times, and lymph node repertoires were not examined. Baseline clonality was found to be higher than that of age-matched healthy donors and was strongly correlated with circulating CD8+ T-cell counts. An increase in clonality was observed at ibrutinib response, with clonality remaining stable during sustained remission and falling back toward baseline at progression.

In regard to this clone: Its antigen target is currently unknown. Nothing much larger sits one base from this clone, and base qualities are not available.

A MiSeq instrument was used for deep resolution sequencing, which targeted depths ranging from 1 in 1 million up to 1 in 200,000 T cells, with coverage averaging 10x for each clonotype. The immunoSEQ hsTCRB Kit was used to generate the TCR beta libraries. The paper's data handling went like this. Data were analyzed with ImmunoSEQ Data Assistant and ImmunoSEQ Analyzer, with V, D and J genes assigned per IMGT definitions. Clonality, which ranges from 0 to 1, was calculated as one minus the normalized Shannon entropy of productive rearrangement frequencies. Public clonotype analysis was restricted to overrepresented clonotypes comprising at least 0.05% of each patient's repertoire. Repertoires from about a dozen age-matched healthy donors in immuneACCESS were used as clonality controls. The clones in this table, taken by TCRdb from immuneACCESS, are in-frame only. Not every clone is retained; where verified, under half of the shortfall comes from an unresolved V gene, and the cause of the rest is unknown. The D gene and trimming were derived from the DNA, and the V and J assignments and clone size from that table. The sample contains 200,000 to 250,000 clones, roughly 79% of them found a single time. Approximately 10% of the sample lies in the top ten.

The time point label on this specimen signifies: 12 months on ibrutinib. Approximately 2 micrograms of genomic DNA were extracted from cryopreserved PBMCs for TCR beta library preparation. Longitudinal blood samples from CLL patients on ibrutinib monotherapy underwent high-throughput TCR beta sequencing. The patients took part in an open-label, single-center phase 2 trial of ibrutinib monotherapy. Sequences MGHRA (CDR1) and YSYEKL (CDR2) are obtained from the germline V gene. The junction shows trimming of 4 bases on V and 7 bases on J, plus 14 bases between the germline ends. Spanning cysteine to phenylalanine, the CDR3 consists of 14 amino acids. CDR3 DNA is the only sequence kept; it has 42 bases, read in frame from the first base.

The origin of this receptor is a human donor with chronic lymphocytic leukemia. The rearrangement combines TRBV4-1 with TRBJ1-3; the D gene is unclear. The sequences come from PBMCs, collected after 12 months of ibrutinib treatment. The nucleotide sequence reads TGCGCCAGCAGCCTCCTCGGGAGCTGGAACACCATATATTTT. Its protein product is CASSLLGSWNTIYF.